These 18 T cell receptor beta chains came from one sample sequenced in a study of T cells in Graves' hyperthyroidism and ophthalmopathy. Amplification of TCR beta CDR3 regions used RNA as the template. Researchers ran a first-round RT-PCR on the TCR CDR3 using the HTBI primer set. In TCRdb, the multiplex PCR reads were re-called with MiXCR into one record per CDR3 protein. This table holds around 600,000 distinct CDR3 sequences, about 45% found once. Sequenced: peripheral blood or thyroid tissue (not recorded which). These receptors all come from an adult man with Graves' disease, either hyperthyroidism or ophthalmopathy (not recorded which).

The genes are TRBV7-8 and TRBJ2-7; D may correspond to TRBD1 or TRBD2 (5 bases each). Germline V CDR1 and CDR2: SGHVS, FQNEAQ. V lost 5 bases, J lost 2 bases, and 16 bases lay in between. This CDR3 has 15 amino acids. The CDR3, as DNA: TGTGCCAGCAGCAAGCCCGGGACGGGGACCTACGAGCAGTACTTC. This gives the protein CASSKPGTGTYEQYF.

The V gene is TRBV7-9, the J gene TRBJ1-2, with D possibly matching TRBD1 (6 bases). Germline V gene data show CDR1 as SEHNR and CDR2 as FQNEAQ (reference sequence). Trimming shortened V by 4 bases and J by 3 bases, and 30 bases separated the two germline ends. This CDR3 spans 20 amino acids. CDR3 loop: CASSSLHPSTTDRTYYGYTF. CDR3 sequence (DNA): TGTGCCAGCAGCTCCCTCCATCCCTCTACTACCGACAGGACGTACTATGGCTACACCTTC. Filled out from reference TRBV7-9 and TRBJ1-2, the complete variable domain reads DTGVSQNPRHKITKRGQNVTFRCDPISEHNRLYWYRQTLGQGPEFLTYFQNEAQLEKSRLLSDRFSAERPKGSFSTLEIQRTEQGDSAMYLCASSSLHPSTTDRTYYGYTFGSGTRLTVV.

The CDR3 nucleotides are TGTGCCAGCAGTTACTCAGCAGCAGATCAGCCCCAGCATTTT. Protein product: CASSYSAADQPQHF. The rearrangement joins TRBV2 to TRBJ1-5; D call uncertain. Germline CDR1 SNHLY, CDR2 FYNNEI. The CDR3 runs 14 residues. V gave up 5 bases and J gave up 5 bases, with 13 bases separating them.

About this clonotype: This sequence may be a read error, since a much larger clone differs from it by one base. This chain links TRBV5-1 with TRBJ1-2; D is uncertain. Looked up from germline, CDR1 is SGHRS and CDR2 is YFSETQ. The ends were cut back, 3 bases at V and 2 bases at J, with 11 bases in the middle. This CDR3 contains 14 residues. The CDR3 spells CASSSEEHNYGYTF. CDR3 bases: TGCGCCAGCAGCTCGGAGGAACACAACTATGGCTACACCTTC.

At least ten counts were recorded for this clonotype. The CDR3 DNA is TGCGCCAGCAGCTTGGCCTCCCCGGACACTGAAGCTTTCTTT. Translated, it gives CASSLASPDTEAFF. This chain links TRBV5-1 with TRBJ1-1; D not resolved. CDR3 length: 14 residues. Germline CDR1 SGHRS, CDR2 YFSETQ. The V gene lost 0 bases and the J gene lost 3 bases, with 9 bases spanning the gap.

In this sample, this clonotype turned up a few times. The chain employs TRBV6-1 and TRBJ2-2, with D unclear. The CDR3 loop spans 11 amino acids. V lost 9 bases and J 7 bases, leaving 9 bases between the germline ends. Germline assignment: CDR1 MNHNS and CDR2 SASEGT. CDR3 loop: CASNNDGELFF. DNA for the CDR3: TGTGCCAGTAATAACGACGGGGAGCTGTTTTTT.

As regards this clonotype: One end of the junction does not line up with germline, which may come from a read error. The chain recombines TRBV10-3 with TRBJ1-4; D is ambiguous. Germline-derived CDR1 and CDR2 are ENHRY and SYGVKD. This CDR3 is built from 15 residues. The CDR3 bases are TGTGCCAGCAGTTCCCAATTCTCAACTAATGAAAAACTGTTTTTT. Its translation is CASSSQFSTNEKLFF.

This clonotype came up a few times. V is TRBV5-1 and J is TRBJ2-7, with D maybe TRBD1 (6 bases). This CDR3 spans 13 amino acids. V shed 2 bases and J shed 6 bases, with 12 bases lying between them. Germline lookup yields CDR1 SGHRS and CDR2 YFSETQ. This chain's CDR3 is CASSFEGVREQYF. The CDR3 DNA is TGCGCCAGCAGCTTTGAGGGGGTGCGCGAGCAGTACTTC.

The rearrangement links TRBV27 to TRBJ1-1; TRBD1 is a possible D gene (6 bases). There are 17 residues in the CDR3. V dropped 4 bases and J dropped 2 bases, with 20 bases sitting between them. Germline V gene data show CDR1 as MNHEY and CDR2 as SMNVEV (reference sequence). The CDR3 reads CASSSERTGWRNTEAFF. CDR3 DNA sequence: TGTGCCAGCAGTTCCGAGCGCACAGGGTGGCGAAACACTGAAGCTTTCTTT.

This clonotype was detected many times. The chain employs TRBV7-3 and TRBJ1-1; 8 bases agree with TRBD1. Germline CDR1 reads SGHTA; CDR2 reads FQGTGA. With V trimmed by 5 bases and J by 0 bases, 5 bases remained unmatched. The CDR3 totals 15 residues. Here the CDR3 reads CASSQSTGVNTEAFF. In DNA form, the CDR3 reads TGTGCCAGCAGCCAATCGACAGGGGTGAACACTGAAGCTTTCTTT.

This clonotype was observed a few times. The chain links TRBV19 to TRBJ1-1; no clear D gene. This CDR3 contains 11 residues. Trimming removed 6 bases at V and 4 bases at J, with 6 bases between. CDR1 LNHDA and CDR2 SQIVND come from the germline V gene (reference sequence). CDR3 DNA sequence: TGTGCCAGTAGAATGTTCACTGAAGCTTTCTTT. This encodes CASRMFTEAFF.

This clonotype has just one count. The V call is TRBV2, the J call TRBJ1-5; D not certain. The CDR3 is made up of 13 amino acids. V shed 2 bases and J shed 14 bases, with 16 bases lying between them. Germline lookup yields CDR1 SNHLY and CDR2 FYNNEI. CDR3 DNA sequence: TGTGCCAGCAGTGAATACCGGTCAGTCTACGAGCATTTT. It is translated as CASSEYRSVYEHF. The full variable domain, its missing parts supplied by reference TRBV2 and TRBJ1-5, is EPEVTQTPSHQVTQMGQEVILRCVPISNHLYFYWYRQILGQKVEFLVSFYNNEISEKSEIFDDQFSVERPDGSNFTLKIRSTKLEDSAMYFCASSEYRSVYEHFGDGTRLSIL.

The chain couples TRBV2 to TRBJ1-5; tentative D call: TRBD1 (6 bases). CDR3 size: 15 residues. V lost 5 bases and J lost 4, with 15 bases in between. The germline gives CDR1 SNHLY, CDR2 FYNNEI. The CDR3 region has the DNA TGTGCCAGCAGTCATGGGACAAAAGTTAATCAGCCCCAGCATTTT. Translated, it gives CASSHGTKVNQPQHF.

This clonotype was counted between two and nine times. As DNA, the CDR3 is TGTGCCAGCAGCTTAGGCGACCACCCGAGGGCCGGGGAGCTGTTTTTT. It encodes CASSLGDHPRAGELFF. V gene TRBV7-8 combines with J gene TRBJ2-2; a possible D gene is TRBD2 (5 bases). The CDR3 runs to 16 residues. Trimming left V 1 base short and J 6 bases short, with 15 bases between. CDR1 is SGHVS, CDR2 FQNEAQ, per germline. Supplemented by reference TRBV7-8 and TRBJ2-2, the full variable domain reads GAGVSQSPRYKVAKRGQDVALRCDPISGHVSLFWYQQALGQGPEFLTYFQNEAQLDKSGLPSDRFFAERPEGSVSTLKIQRTQQEDSAVYLCASSLGDHPRAGELFFGEGSRLTVL.

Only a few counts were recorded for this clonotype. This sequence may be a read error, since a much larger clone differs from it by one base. CDR3 coding DNA: TGTGTCAGCAGCGTAGGACAGGGGATCGCCGGGGAGCTGTTTTTT. Translated: CVSSVGQGIAGELFF. The chain combines TRBV9 with TRBJ2-2; 9 nucleotides agree with TRBD1. Germline V gene data show CDR1 as SGDLS and CDR2 as YYNGEE. The CDR3 runs 15 residues.

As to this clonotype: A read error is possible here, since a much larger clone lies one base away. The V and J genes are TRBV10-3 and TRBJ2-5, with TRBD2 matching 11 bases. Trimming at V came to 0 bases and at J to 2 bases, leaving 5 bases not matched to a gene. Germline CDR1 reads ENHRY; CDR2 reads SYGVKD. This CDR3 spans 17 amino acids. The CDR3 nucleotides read TGTGCCATCAGTGAGTCTTGGCTAGCGGGGGGACAAGAGACCCAGTACTTC. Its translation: CAISESWLAGGQETQYF.

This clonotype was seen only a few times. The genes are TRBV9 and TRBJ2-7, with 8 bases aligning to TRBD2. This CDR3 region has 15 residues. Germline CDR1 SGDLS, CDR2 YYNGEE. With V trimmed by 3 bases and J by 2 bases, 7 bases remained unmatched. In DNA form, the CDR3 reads TGTGCCAGCAGCGCTCGAGGTAGCGGGGCCTACGAGCAGTACTTC. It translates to CASSARGSGAYEQYF.

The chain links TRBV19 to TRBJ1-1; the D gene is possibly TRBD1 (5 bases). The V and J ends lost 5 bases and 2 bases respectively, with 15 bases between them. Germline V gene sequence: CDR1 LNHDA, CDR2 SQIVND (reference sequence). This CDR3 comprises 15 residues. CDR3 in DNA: TGTGCCAGTAGTTTCGTGACAGTAGACAACACTGAAGCTTTCTTT. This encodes CASSFVTVDNTEAFF.